This T cell receptor (beta chain) appears in the sequencing data of a study of early T cells in non-severe SARS-CoV-2 infection. The CDR3 has 15 residues. V was trimmed by 6 bases and J by 4 bases, leaving 19 bases between them. CDR1 DFQATT and CDR2 SNEGSKA come from the germline V gene (reference sequence). In the library, individual cDNA molecules carried attached unique molecular identifiers. TCRdb reanalysed the 5' RACE reads using MiXCR and keeps one entry per CDR3 protein. The table shows over 60,000 distinct CDR3 sequences, with under 15% occurring only once. In this sample, this clonotype turned up many times.

This TCR was recovered from an adult who was a healthcare worker with PCR-confirmed SARS-CoV-2 infection or an uninfected control (not recorded which). The source material was whole blood. V usage is TRBV20-1 and J usage is TRBJ2-1, with a weak D call TRBD2 (5 bases). This chain's CDR3 is CSARPRRTRYNEQFF. Here the CDR3 DNA reads TGCAGTGCGAGACCCCGTCGCACTAGATACAATGAGCAGTTCTTC.